The present TCR beta chain was sequenced within a study of control samples from healthy donors and cancer patients (dated by TCRdb to about 2020). As to this clone: It has no known antigen specificity. No clone much larger than this one lies a single base away; base qualities are absent.

Library construction relied on the immunoSEQ multiplex PCR assay. The clones in this table, taken by TCRdb from immuneACCESS, are in-frame only. Not every clone is retained; where verified, under half of the shortfall comes from an unresolved V gene, and the cause of the rest is unknown. This sample gives about 230,000 clones in total; roughly 87% of them show up just once. The top ten clonotypes cover roughly 13% of the sample. V is cut back by 1 base and J by 5 bases, with 4 bases in the junction unmatched. The CDR3 measures 14 amino acids from cysteine to phenylalanine. Only the CDR3 part of the read is kept: 42 bases, read in frame from the first base. Reading the germline V gene (reference sequence) gives CDR1 LGHDT and CDR2 YNNKEL.

The V gene is TRBV3-1 (or the pseudogene TRBV3-2) and the J gene is TRBJ1-2, with 7 middle bases fitting TRBD1. The source is a woman aged 55-70 years with lung cancer. The specimen was PBMCs. The DNA reads as follows: TGTGCCAGCAGCCAAGGGGCAGGGGGGTATGGCTACACCTTC. Its product reads: CASSQGAGGYGYTF.